The 16 T cell receptor beta chains listed next were all sequenced from one sample in a study of shared clonotypes between healthy human individuals (dated by TCRdb to 2018 to 2021). Libraries were built with the immunoSEQ multiplex PCR assay. TCRdb re-hosts the immuneACCESS table, in-frame sequences only. Its copies lack some clones; in the studies checked, an unresolved V gene accounts for under half of them, and the cause for the rest is not known. Present in this sample are about 2,500,000 clones, about 92% of which were seen just once. Roughly 0.13% of the sample belongs to the ten largest clones. The sample taken for sequencing was naive CD4+ T cells sorted from blood. In light of the paper, this sample's cell subset or site label describes: CD45RA+ positively selected. Source of these receptors: a man aged 18 to 35 in good health.

The gene calls are TRBV2 and TRBJ2-3; no reliable D call. V lost 3 bases and J 2 bases, leaving 9 bases between the germline ends. Germline loops: CDR1 SNHLY, CDR2 FYNNEI. The CDR3 length is 14 residues. CDR3 sequence: CASSEGITTDTQYF. CDR3 sequence (DNA): TGTGCCAGCAGTGAGGGTATTACCACAGATACGCAGTATTTT. Full variable domain (outside the CDR3, taken from reference TRBV2 and TRBJ2-3): EPEVTQTPSHQVTQMGQEVILRCVPISNHLYFYWYRQILGQKVEFLVSFYNNEISEKSEIFDDQFSVERPDGSNFTLKIRSTKLEDSAMYFCASSEGITTDTQYFGPGTRLTVL.

Concerning this clone: Within the sample, other DNA sequences also encode this same CDR3. The genes are TRBV5-1 and TRBJ2-3; the D gene is possibly TRBD1 (6 bases). Trimming stripped 4 bases from V and 1 base from J, with 16 bases between. The CDR3 spans 16 residues. In germline, CDR1 is SGHRS, CDR2 YFSETQ. CDR3 nucleotide sequence: TGCGCCAGCAGCCTGGGGGCAGGGGTAGGCACAGATACGCAGTATTTT. Its protein product is CASSLGAGVGTDTQYF. Looking up the rest from reference TRBV5-1 and TRBJ2-3 gives the full variable domain: KAGVTQTPRYLIKTRGQQVTLSCSPISGHRSVSWYQQTPGQGLQFLFEYFSETQRNKGNFPGRFSGRQFSNSRSEMNVSTLELGDSALYLCASSLGAGVGTDTQYFGPGTRLTVL.

The CDR3 reads CASSAGTSTEAFF. The CDR3 DNA sequence: TGTGCCAGCAGCGCCGGGACATCCACTGAAGCTTTCTTT. The chain recombines TRBV9 with TRBJ1-1; tentative D call: TRBD1 (6 bases). V gave up 3 bases and J gave up 4 bases, with 10 bases separating them. Germline CDR1 and CDR2: SGDLS and YYNGEE. The CDR3 is made up of 13 amino acids.

V usage is TRBV5-5 and J usage is TRBJ2-7, with a tentative D call TRBD1 (5 bases). The CDR3 consists of 14 residues. Trimming stripped 0 bases from V and 4 bases from J, with 11 bases between. Germline V gives CDR1 SGHKS, CDR2 YYEKEE (reference sequence). The CDR3 DNA follows: TGTGCCAGCAGCTTGGGACAGATTAGGTACGAGCAGTACTTC. This sequence encodes CASSLGQIRYEQYF.

This sequence joins TRBV11-2 and TRBJ1-3; D is unclear. Looked up from germline, CDR1 is SGHAT and CDR2 is FQNNGV. This CDR3 is built from 19 residues. V was clipped by 0 bases and J by 4 bases, with 22 bases between them. In nucleotides, the CDR3 is TGTGCCAGCAGCTTAGATCCCCCTACACTCCTCGCGAGGGGAAACACCATATATTTT. Encoded protein: CASSLDPPTLLARGNTIYF.

The chain combines TRBV9 with TRBJ2-3, with 9 nucleotides matching TRBD2. The junction had 13 bases not matched to a gene; V was cut back by 4 bases and J by 4 bases. Germline values: CDR1 SGDLS, CDR2 YYNGEE. The length of the CDR3 is 17 residues. CDR3 amino acids: CASSPEGGRAVPDTQYF. The CDR3, as DNA: TGTGCCAGCAGCCCCGAGGGCGGGAGGGCCGTCCCAGATACGCAGTATTTT.

With regard to this clone: The same CDR3 also results from other DNA sequences found in this sample. The chain links TRBV11-2 to TRBJ2-7; TRBD1 might be the D (6 bases). Germline V CDR1 and CDR2: SGHAT, FQNNGV. Trimming removed 1 base at V and 3 bases at J, with 10 bases between. The CDR3 is 14 residues long. CDR3 sequence reads: CASSLGVGGYEQYF. The CDR3 bases are TGTGCCAGCAGCTTAGGGGTAGGGGGCTACGAGCAGTACTTC.

This rearrangement joins TRBV11-2 to TRBJ1-3; tentative D call: TRBD1 (6 bases). V was pared by 1 base and J by 0 bases, with 16 bases between. Per germline, CDR1 SGHAT and CDR2 FQNNGV. CDR3 length equals 18 residues. The CDR3 here is CASSLGTTGNFSGNTIYF. The CDR3 DNA follows: TGTGCCAGCAGCTTAGGGACTACAGGGAACTTCTCTGGAAACACCATATATTTT.

In its sample, this clone was seen once. V is TRBV29-1 and J is TRBJ2-1; 9 bases fit TRBD2. Germline V lookup: CDR1 SQVTM, CDR2 ANQGSEA. The CDR3 loop spans 15 amino acids. The junction had 8 bases not matched to a gene; V was cut back by 6 bases and J by 2 bases. CDR3 loop: CSVETAGGPYNEQFF. For the CDR3, the DNA is TGCAGCGTGGAAACGGCGGGAGGGCCCTACAATGAGCAGTTCTTC.

J is TRBJ2-1 and V is TRBV6-5, with a possible D match to TRBD2 (6 bases). The germline V and J ends were trimmed by 6 bases and 7 bases, with 13 bases remaining between them. Germline CDR1 and CDR2: MNHEY and SVGAGI. The CDR3 loop spans 13 amino acids. The CDR3 DNA is TGTGCCAGCAGAAGCCGGGAGTTAAATGAGCAGTTCTTC. Translation: CASRSRELNEQFF.

The sample holds one count of this clone. The junction shows a germline mismatch at one end, possibly a read error. V is TRBV7-7 and J is TRBJ2-2, with 7 bases lining up with TRBD2. Germline CDR1 is SSHAT and CDR2 is FNYEAQ (reference sequence). The CDR3 is 14 amino acids. CDR3 DNA: TGTGCTAGCAGCTCGGGGGGAGTCACCGGGGAGCTGTTTTTT. Protein product: CASSSGGVTGELFF.

The J gene is TRBJ1-5, the V gene TRBV25-1; D gene unclear. Germline V gene data show CDR1 as MGHDK and CDR2 as SYGVNS. Between the trimmed V and J ends, which lost 6 bases and 6 bases, there was a span of 18 bases. The CDR3 runs 15 residues. CDR3 loop: CASRGGQTEGQPQHF. CDR3 nucleotides: TGTGCCAGCAGGGGCGGGCAAACCGAAGGTCAGCCCCAGCATTTT.

This rearrangement joins TRBV5-1 to TRBJ1-6; D gene ambiguous. Trimming took off 1 base at V and 7 bases at J, with 21 bases between the two ends. Germline loops: CDR1 SGHRS, CDR2 YFSETQ. The CDR3 has 18 residues. CDR3 in amino acids: CASSLNGGMRQVNSPLHF. For the CDR3, the DNA is TGCGCCAGCAGCTTGAACGGTGGAATGCGGCAGGTGAATTCACCCCTCCACTTT. Full variable domain (outside the CDR3, taken from reference TRBV5-1 and TRBJ1-6): KAGVTQTPRYLIKTRGQQVTLSCSPISGHRSVSWYQQTPGQGLQFLFEYFSETQRNKGNFPGRFSGRQFSNSRSEMNVSTLELGDSALYLCASSLNGGMRQVNSPLHFGNGTRLTVT.

This chain connects TRBV19 to TRBJ2-1; D is unresolved. Trimming took 6 bases from V and 3 from J, leaving 12 bases between them. The CDR3 has 14 amino acids. From germline, CDR1 is LNHDA and CDR2 SQIVND (reference sequence). CDR3 sequence reads: CASRENLLYNEQFF. The CDR3 DNA follows: TGTGCCAGTAGGGAGAATTTGCTCTACAATGAGCAGTTCTTC. Looking up the rest from reference TRBV19 and TRBJ2-1 gives the full variable domain: DGGITQSPKYLFRKEGQNVTLSCEQNLNHDAMYWYRQDPGQGLRLIYYSQIVNDFQKGDIAEGYSVSREKKESFPLTVTSAQKNPTAFYLCASRENLLYNEQFFGPGTRLTVL.

This clone appeared a few times. This chain joins TRBV28 and TRBJ1-5, with 9 bases lining up with TRBD1. The CDR3 runs 13 residues. Germline assignment: CDR1 MDHEN and CDR2 SYDVKM. Losses at the gene ends were 5 bases for V and 6 bases for J; bases not matched to a gene: 2. This chain's CDR3 is CASSKTGGQPQHF. The CDR3 DNA reads as TGTGCCAGCAGTAAGACAGGGGGTCAGCCCCAGCATTTT.

The chain recombines TRBV21-1 with TRBJ2-7. TRBV21-1 is shown as a pseudogene. This CDR3 contains 13 residues. The CDR3 region has the DNA TGTGCCAGCGGTCAGGGAGAACACTACGAGCAGTACTTC. It translates to CASGQGEHYEQYF.